This T cell receptor (beta chain) emerged from a study of T cells in Graves' hyperthyroidism and ophthalmopathy. Overall study: Peripheral blood was drawn at first diagnosis, prior to all treatment.

Amplified regions were TCR beta CDR3 sequences from RNA transcripts. The HTBI primer set drove a first-round RT-PCR of the TCR CDR3. Each CDR3 protein is one row after TCRdb ran MiXCR on the multiplex PCR reads. The table shows approximately 710,000 distinct CDR3 sequences, with around 16% occurring only once. Disease duration under 2 months; hyperthyroidism patients were aged 18 to 65. The table lists this clonotype with many counts. Per germline, CDR1 SNHLY and CDR2 FYNNEI. With V trimmed by 7 bases and J by 5 bases, 16 bases remained unmatched. The CDR3 runs to 17 residues. Sequenced sample: blood. The chain employs TRBV2 and TRBJ2-4; TRBD2 matches at 8 bases. The sequence was obtained from a man aged 50 to 60 with Graves' hyperthyroidism. In nucleotides, the CDR3 is TGTGCCAGCAAACCGCCGGGACTAGGAAAGACCCAAAACATTCAGTACTTC. Its translation is CASKPPGLGKTQNIQYF.